The T cell receptor beta chain described here comes from a study of cytomegalovirus exposure and HLA in healthy donors. Study summary: The Caucasian-associated ancestry cluster held roughly 80% of 300 to 500 genotyped donors.

In regard to this clone: Its antigen is undetermined.

This CDR3 spans 16 amino acids. J was trimmed by 4 bases and V by 1 base; bases with no gene match: 6. The germline V gene encodes CDR1 SGHRS and CDR2 YFSETQ. PCR was performed using 60 Vbeta and 13 Jbeta primers. The table came from immunoSEQ multiplex PCR; TCRdb's copy has only in-frame clones and leaves some out. This sample has about 87,000 clones, with 74% found just once. Study-wide results and caveats: Because they were indistinguishable, some V segments, including TRBV6-2 and TRBV6-3, were excluded. The authors later found most CMV-associated TCR beta chains appeared HLA-restricted. For most TCR sequences rarity was the rule, although some public TCRs occurred in many donors.

The sample taken for sequencing was PBMCs. The V gene is TRBV5-1, the J gene TRBJ2-1, with 9 nucleotides matching TRBD1. This sequence was found in a man aged 30 to 45 in good health and CMV-seropositive. CDR3 in amino acids: CASSLFPGQGYNEQFF. In nucleotides, the CDR3 is TGCGCCAGCAGCTTGTTCCCGGGACAGGGTTACAATGAGCAGTTCTTC.